Shown below are 5 T cell receptor beta chains from a single sample sequenced in a study of long-term antiretroviral therapy in people with HIV (dated by TCRdb to 2022 to 2024). The immunoSEQ hsTCRB v3.0 assay was used at survey level resolution for TRB variable region sequencing. TCRdb retrieved this table from immuneACCESS and kept in-frame rearrangements only. Not all clones are present; in checked studies, unresolved V genes account for under half, and no reason is known for the remainder. The sample includes about 28,000 clones, with 75% to 90% observed a single time. The ten largest make up around 10% of the sample. This sample comprised unsorted PBMCs, obtained approximately 2.9 years after starting antiretroviral therapy. The receptors here all came from a man aged 25-40 years with HIV.

The chain links TRBV9 to TRBJ2-1; tentative D call: TRBD1 (6 bases). There are 16 residues in the CDR3. With 0 bases removed from V and 4 bases from J, the gap between germline ends came to 14 bases. Germline loops: CDR1 SGDLS, CDR2 YYNGEE. The CDR3 DNA reads TGTGCCAGCAGCGTAGAGGTGACAGGTCCATACAATGAGCAGTTCTTC. The encoded protein is CASSVEVTGPYNEQFF.

The chain is built from TRBV10-3 and TRBJ2-7; D not certain. V was pared by 0 bases and J by 5 bases, with 8 bases between. Germline CDR1 and CDR2: ENHRY and SYGVKD. This CDR3 has 13 amino acids. CDR3 amino acids: CAISESVGNEQYF. Here the CDR3 DNA reads TGTGCCATCAGTGAGTCGGTAGGGAACGAGCAGTACTTC.

The sample holds a few counts of this clone. This chain joins TRBV21-1 and TRBJ2-7; the D call in the table, TRBD2, was not verified against the DNA. TRBV21-1 is a pseudogene locus. CDR3 length: 16 amino acids. For the CDR3, the DNA is TGTGCCAGCAGCAAACTGAGGAGGGAGGGCCTCTACGAGCAGTACTTC. It yields the protein CASSKLRREGLYEQYF.

The chain combines TRBV10-3 with TRBJ1-1; a weak D match, TRBD1 (5 bases). V lost 5 bases and J lost 5, with 18 bases in between. The CDR3 extends over 15 amino acids. Germline values: CDR1 ENHRY, CDR2 SYGVKD. This chain's CDR3 is CAISNYDGGSTEAFF. The DNA of the CDR3 is TGTGCCATCAGTAACTACGACGGGGGATCTACTGAAGCTTTCTTT.

V and J are TRBV6-5 and TRBJ2-7; D is possibly TRBD2 (7 bases). V dropped 2 bases and J dropped 0 bases, with 14 bases sitting between them. The germline V gene has CDR1 MNHEY and CDR2 SVGAGI. This CDR3 is 16 amino acids long. The DNA for the CDR3 is TGTGCCAGCAGTTACGAGGGGGGGGGAAGCTCCTACGAGCAGTACTTC. It codes for CASSYEGGGSSYEQYF.